Listed below are T cell receptor beta chains from one sample, sequenced in a study of T cell responses to AZD1222 COVID-19 vaccine. The table came from immunoSEQ multiplex PCR; TCRdb's copy has only in-frame clones and leaves some out. The data contain roughly 130,000 clones, roughly 90% of them singletons. The material was peripheral blood, obtained on day 0 of AZD1222 vaccination. The source is an adult in good health. Each CDR3 is given with its conserved first and last residue.

TRBV29-1 | CSVTAGTGNTEAFF
TRBV5-1 | CASSFTGDNNGYTF
TRBV2 | CATRGGIYTEAFF
TRBV10-3 | CAIRPSPNQPQHF
TRBV9 | CASSGGDPHQPQHF
TRBV30 | CAWSGLNEQFF
TRBV7-2 | CASSLDRASNEKLFF
TRBV20-1 | CSASESSYNSPLHF
TRBV11-1 | CASSPTGAAEAFF
TRBV4-2 | CASSQVGLFVLMNTEAFF
TRBV12-5 | CASALGGNYNEQFF
TRBV24-1 | CATSGSRLAVHEQFF